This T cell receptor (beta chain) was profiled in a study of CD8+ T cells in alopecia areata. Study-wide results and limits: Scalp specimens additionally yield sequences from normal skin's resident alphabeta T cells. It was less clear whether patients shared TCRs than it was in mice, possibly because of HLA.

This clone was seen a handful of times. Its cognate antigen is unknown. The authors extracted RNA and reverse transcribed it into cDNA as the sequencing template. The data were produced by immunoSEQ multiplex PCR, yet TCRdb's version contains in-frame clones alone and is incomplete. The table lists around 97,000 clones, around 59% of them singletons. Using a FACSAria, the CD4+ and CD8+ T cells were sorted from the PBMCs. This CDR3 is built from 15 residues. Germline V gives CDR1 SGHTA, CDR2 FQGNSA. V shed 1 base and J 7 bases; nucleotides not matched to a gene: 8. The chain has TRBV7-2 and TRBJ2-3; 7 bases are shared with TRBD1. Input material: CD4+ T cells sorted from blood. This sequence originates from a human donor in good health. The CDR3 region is CASSLVGTEGNTQYF. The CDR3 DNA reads TGTGCCAGCAGCTTAGTCGGGACAGAGGGCAATACGCAGTATTTT.